This T cell receptor beta chain was identified during a study of spatial heterogeneity in lung cancer. In the study overall: When available, follow-up PBMC samples taken a median of roughly 26 months after resection were sequenced.

This clonotype was observed a few times. The V gene end was trimmed by 6 bases and the J gene end by 5 bases; junction bases not matched to a gene: 6. This CDR3 is 13 amino acids long. The germline gives CDR1 SGHVS, CDR2 FNYEAQ. Time point reported: blood at routine non-recurrence follow-up after resection. TCRs were sequenced from unsorted whole RNA of tumor, nontumor lung or PBMC. A single record per CDR3 protein comes from TCRdb applying MiXCR to the 5' RACE reads. The sample lists roughly 72,000 distinct CDR3 sequences; approximately 9% were seen once. The input for sequencing was PBMCs, taken at follow-up. The V gene is TRBV7-6, the J gene TRBJ1-1, with TRBD1 identical over 7 bases. This receptor was obtained from a female donor with early-stage non-small cell lung cancer. The CDR3 sequence: CASRDTGETEAFF. CDR3 in DNA: TGTGCCAGCAGGGATACAGGGGAAACTGAAGCTTTCTTT.